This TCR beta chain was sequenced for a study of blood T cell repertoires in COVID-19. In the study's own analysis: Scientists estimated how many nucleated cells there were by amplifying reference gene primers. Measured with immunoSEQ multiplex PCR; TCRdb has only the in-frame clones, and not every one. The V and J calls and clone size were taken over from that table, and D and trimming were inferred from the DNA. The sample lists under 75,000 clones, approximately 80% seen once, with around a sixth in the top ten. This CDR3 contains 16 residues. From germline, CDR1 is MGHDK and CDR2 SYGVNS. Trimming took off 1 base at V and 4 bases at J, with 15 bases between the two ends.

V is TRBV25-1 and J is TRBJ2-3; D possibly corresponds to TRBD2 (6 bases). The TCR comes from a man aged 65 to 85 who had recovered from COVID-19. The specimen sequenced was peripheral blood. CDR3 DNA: TGTGCCAGCAGTGAATTTGGGGGAGGAAACGCAGATACGCAGTATTTT. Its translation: CASSEFGGGNADTQYF.